The T cell receptor (beta chain) under discussion was sequenced for a study of STAT3 mutations in large granular lymphocyte leukemia. Study details: Canonical activating STAT3 mutations were detected in roughly half of the longitudinally sequenced T-LGLL patients. Roughly 44% of treated T-LGLL patients showed hematologic response to immunosuppression.

Trimming stripped 6 bases from V and 2 bases from J, with 14 bases between. Germline V gene lookup returns CDR1 MDHEN and CDR2 SYDVKM. The CDR3 loop spans 14 amino acids. Using immunoSEQ multiplex PCR, the repertoire was profiled, and TCRdb retains in-frame clones only, with some absent. The repertoire includes roughly 30,000 clones, 70% to 80% of them detected once, and 30% sits in the top ten. A word on this clone: Its cognate antigen is unknown.

The study's findings and limits: Differing intervals and regimens complicate linking therapy response to clone burden. In T-cell large granular lymphocyte leukemia, about half of patients showed multiple immunodominant subclonotypes. All newly emerging clones after therapy were STAT3 wild type.

The sample comprised peripheral blood mononuclear cells. This TCR derives from a woman between 45 and 60 years old with T-cell large granular lymphocyte leukemia. Some clones in this sample may be carry-over from other donors' samples. The chain carries TRBV28 and TRBJ2-7; D is possibly TRBD1 (5 bases). The CDR3 region is CASSLPQGPYEQYF. The CDR3 DNA is TGTGCCAGCAGCCTCCCGCAGGGCCCCTACGAGCAGTACTTC.